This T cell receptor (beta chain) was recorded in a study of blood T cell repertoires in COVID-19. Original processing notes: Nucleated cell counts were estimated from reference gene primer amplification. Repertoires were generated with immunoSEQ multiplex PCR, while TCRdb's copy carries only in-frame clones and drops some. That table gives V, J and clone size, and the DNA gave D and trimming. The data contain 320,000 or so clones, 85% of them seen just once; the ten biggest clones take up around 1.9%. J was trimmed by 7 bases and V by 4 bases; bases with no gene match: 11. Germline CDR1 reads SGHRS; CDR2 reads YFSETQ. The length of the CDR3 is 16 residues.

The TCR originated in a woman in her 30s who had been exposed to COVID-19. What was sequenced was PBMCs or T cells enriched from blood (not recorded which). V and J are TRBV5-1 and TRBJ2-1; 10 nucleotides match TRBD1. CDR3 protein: CASSVEETGGYNEQFF. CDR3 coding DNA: TGCGCCAGCAGCGTAGAGGAGACAGGGGGCTATAATGAGCAGTTCTTC.